These 28 T cell receptor beta chains came from one sample sequenced in a study of identical twins. MiXCR was run by TCRdb on the 5' RACE reads, yielding one entry per CDR3 protein. The table has fewer than 800,000 distinct CDR3 sequences, just over 7% seen once. The same data also went into a second study, on yellow fever vaccine responses in identical twins.

The sample comprised PBMCs. The receptor source for this set is a woman younger than 30 in good health.

This clonotype was seen a few times. The chain couples TRBV11-2 to TRBJ1-1; D perhaps matches TRBD1 (6 bases). The germline CDR1 and CDR2 sequences are SGHAT and FQNNGV. The length of the CDR3 is 15 residues. Trimming left V 9 bases short and J 3 bases short, with 20 bases between. CDR3 in amino acids: CASRGTGSVHTEAFF. The CDR3 DNA is TGTGCCAGTAGGGGTACAGGGAGCGTACACACTGAAGCTTTCTTT.

This clonotype was seen a handful of times. The chain links TRBV20-1 to TRBJ1-6, with a possible D match to TRBD1 (5 bases). The V gene's germline CDR1 is DFQATT and CDR2 SNEGSKA (reference sequence). CDR3 length equals 13 residues. CDR3 residues: CSAPQGANSPLHF. The CDR3 DNA reads TGCAGCGCCCCTCAGGGTGCCAATTCACCCCTCCACTTT.

This clonotype was picked up many times. The J gene is TRBJ2-1, the V gene TRBV29-1; 11 positions agree with TRBD2. The V gene's germline CDR1 is SQVTM and CDR2 ANQGSEA. The CDR3 has 14 residues. Unmatched junction bases numbered 2, after V lost 1 base and J lost 6 bases. The CDR3, as DNA: TGCAGCGTTGAAGTTAGCGGGAGGGGCAATGAGCAGTTCTTC. Protein sequence: CSVEVSGRGNEQFF.

The rearrangement joins TRBV11-1 to TRBJ1-1, with D possibly TRBD1 on 6 matching bases. Germline CDR1 and CDR2: SGHAT and FQDESV (reference sequence). This CDR3 comprises 14 residues. The V gene lost 5 bases and the J gene lost 6 bases, with 16 bases spanning the gap. CDR3 sequence reads: CASSPQGSFAEAFF. Here the CDR3 DNA reads TGTGCCAGCAGCCCACAGGGTTCTTTTGCTGAAGCTTTCTTT.

This clonotype was observed a handful of times. The chain combines TRBV5-1 with TRBJ2-7, with unresolved D. The CDR3 runs 13 residues. Trimming shortened V by 4 bases and J by 3 bases, and 11 bases separated the two germline ends. Germline V gene lookup returns CDR1 SGHRS and CDR2 YFSETQ. The CDR3 sequence: CASSDDPGYEQYF. CDR3 nucleotides: TGCGCCAGCAGCGACGACCCGGGCTACGAGCAGTACTTC.

The CDR3 region is CATSEAGGNTGELFF. The CDR3 nucleotides are TGTGCCACCAGTGAGGCAGGGGGAAACACCGGGGAGCTGTTTTTT. The chain has TRBV24-1 and TRBJ2-2, with TRBD1 matching 7 bases. This CDR3 is built from 15 residues. CDR1 is KGHDR, CDR2 SFDVKD, per germline. V lost 4 bases, J lost 2 bases, and 3 bases stayed unmatched.

This clonotype was counted ten times or more. The V and J genes are TRBV29-1 and TRBJ2-7; TRBD1 matches at 10 bases. The CDR3 extends over 16 amino acids. V shed 8 bases, J shed 3 bases, and the junction held 16 bases outside the gene matches. CDR1 SQVTM and CDR2 ANQGSEA come from the germline V gene. CDR3 sequence (DNA): TGCAGCCTGTTGATAGTTTCGGACAGGGGGATCTACGAGCAGTACTTC. It codes for CSLLIVSDRGIYEQYF.

A few counts support this clonotype. The chain joins TRBV27 to TRBJ2-7, with D tentatively TRBD2 (6 bases). V was pared by 11 bases and J by 0 bases, with 14 bases between. The CDR3 has 13 amino acids. CDR1 is MNHEY, CDR2 SMNVEV, per germline (reference sequence). The CDR3 reads CAAGQGLSYEQYF. In DNA form, the CDR3 reads TGTGCCGCGGGGCAGGGACTCTCCTACGAGCAGTACTTC.

This clonotype was seen many times. The gene calls are TRBV5-1 and TRBJ2-3, with D perhaps TRBD1 or TRBD2 (5 bases each). V was trimmed by 3 bases and J by 6 bases, leaving 11 bases between them. Per the germline V gene, CDR1 is SGHRS and CDR2 is YFSETQ. The length of the CDR3 is 13 residues. The DNA for the CDR3 is TGCGCCAGCAGCTGGGACCGTCCCGATACGCAGTATTTT. Amino acid sequence: CASSWDRPDTQYF.

V and J are TRBV3-1 and TRBJ2-7; TRBD2 agrees at 15 bases. V lost 1 base to trimming and J lost 5 bases; unmatched junction nucleotides: 3. Looked up from germline, CDR1 is LGHDT and CDR2 is YNNKEL (reference sequence). The CDR3 consists of 16 residues. The CDR3 is CASSQGRTSGGDEQYF. The DNA of the CDR3 is TGTGCCAGCAGCCAAGGAAGGACTAGCGGGGGGGACGAGCAGTACTTC.

This clonotype has ten or more counts. The chain links TRBV15 to TRBJ1-5, with a possible D match to TRBD1 (5 bases). Trimming left V 4 bases short and J 0 bases short, with 13 bases between. The CDR3 has 16 amino acids. CDR1 is LNHNV and CDR2 is YYDKDF in the germline V gene (reference sequence). CDR3 region: CATSTDQGGSNQPQHF. The CDR3 DNA reads as TGTGCCACCAGCACAGATCAGGGAGGTAGCAATCAGCCCCAGCATTTT.

The chain carries TRBV4-1 and TRBJ2-7; TRBD2 matches at 7 bases. Germline V gene lookup returns CDR1 MGHRA and CDR2 YSYEKL. J was trimmed by 4 bases and V by 1 base; bases with no gene match: 4. CDR3 length: 14 residues. The CDR3 reads CASSQGGLGYEQYF. CDR3 coding DNA: TGCGCCAGCAGCCAAGGTGGACTAGGTTACGAGCAGTACTTC.

The table lists this clonotype with many counts. CDR3 sequence reads: CASRQSPRNQPQHF. DNA for the CDR3: TGTGCCAGCAGGCAGTCCCCGCGCAATCAGCCCCAGCATTTT. The J gene is TRBJ1-5, the V gene TRBV28; D is unresolved. V lost 6 bases and J lost 2, with 11 bases in between. Germline CDR1 reads MDHEN; CDR2 reads SYDVKM. The length of the CDR3 is 14 residues.

V gene TRBV3-1 combines with J gene TRBJ1-4, with D perhaps TRBD1 (5 bases). V lost 1 base, J lost 10 bases, and 13 bases lay in between. The germline CDR1 and CDR2 sequences are LGHDT and YNNKEL (reference sequence). This CDR3 contains 14 residues. The CDR3 DNA reads as TGTGCCAGCAGCCAAGGGGGGGAGCAGGCAAAACTGTTTTTT. It codes for CASSQGGEQAKLFF.

This clonotype was seen a handful of times. The rearrangement uses TRBV20-1 and TRBJ2-7; D unclear. The germline V gene has CDR1 DFQATT and CDR2 SNEGSKA (reference sequence). CDR3 length: 11 residues. The V end was cut by 7 bases, the J end by 0 bases, with 7 bases between. The CDR3 here is CSVQLSYEQYV. The DNA for the CDR3 is TGCAGTGTTCAGCTCTCCTACGAGCAGTACGTC.

This clonotype occurred many times. The chain combines TRBV12-3 or TRBV12-4 with TRBJ2-3; weak D call: TRBD1 (6 bases). CDR3 length equals 16 residues. The germline V and J ends were trimmed by 7 bases and 2 bases, with 19 bases remaining between them. CDR3 region: CASIPAGQTHTDTQYF. The CDR3 DNA sequence: TGTGCCAGCATCCCGGCAGGACAGACCCACACAGATACGCAGTATTTT.

This clonotype was seen a few times. The chain employs TRBV4-1 and TRBJ1-2; D gene uncertain. Per the germline V gene, CDR1 is MGHRA and CDR2 is YSYEKL. Trimming shortened V by 0 bases and J by 2 bases, and 7 bases separated the two germline ends. The CDR3 runs 14 residues. The CDR3 DNA reads TGCGCCAGCAGCCAAGAAACAGTCAACTATGGCTACACCTTC. Amino acids: CASSQETVNYGYTF.

This clonotype was observed a handful of times. The chain is built from TRBV10-3 and TRBJ2-7, with D possibly being TRBD2 (6 bases). The CDR3 runs to 13 residues. Trimming left V 2 bases short and J 12 bases short, with 17 bases between. In germline, CDR1 is ENHRY, CDR2 SYGVKD. CDR3 residues: CAISERRLRELYF. CDR3 sequence (DNA): TGTGCCATCAGTGAGCGACGTCTCCGGGAGTTGTACTTC.

The chain combines TRBV11-3 with TRBJ2-2, with unresolved D. Per germline, CDR1 SGHNT and CDR2 YENEEA. CDR3 size: 14 residues. Deletions cut 3 bases from V and 8 bases from J, with 13 bases between. The CDR3 loop reads CASSFFGTPGELFF. Here the CDR3 DNA reads TGTGCCAGCAGCTTTTTCGGCACCCCGGGGGAGCTGTTTTTT.

The chain combines TRBV12-3 or TRBV12-4 with TRBJ1-5, with D possibly matching TRBD1 (5 bases). There are 15 residues in the CDR3. With 7 bases removed from V and 5 bases from J, the gap between germline ends came to 18 bases. The CDR3 DNA is TGTGCCAGCACCCCGGCGCTAGGGGTTGATCAGCCCCAGCATTTT. It codes for CASTPALGVDQPQHF.

This clonotype was observed a few times. The chain joins TRBV2 to TRBJ2-1, with D hard to call. The germline V and J ends were trimmed by 6 bases and 0 bases, with 12 bases remaining between them. The CDR3 extends over 15 amino acids. CDR1 is SNHLY and CDR2 is FYNNEI in the germline V gene. CDR3 in DNA: TGTGCCAGCAGCTCCCACGGAGCCTCCTACAATGAGCAGTTCTTC. Translated: CASSSHGASYNEQFF. The complete variable domain, with remaining parts taken from reference TRBV2 and TRBJ2-1, reads EPEVTQTPSHQVTQMGQEVILRCVPISNHLYFYWYRQILGQKVEFLVSFYNNEISEKSEIFDDQFSVERPDGSNFTLKIRSTKLEDSAMYFCASSSHGASYNEQFFGPGTRLTVL.

The V and J genes are TRBV20-1 and TRBJ1-1; D uncertain. Trimming pared 5 bases from V and 2 bases from J, leaving 9 bases between. The CDR3 covers 12 residues. Germline values: CDR1 DFQATT, CDR2 SNEGSKA (reference sequence). CDR3 sequence reads: CSAQRINTEAFF. CDR3 sequence (DNA): TGCAGTGCTCAGAGGATTAACACTGAAGCTTTCTTT.

The chain couples TRBV27 to TRBJ2-1; D unresolved. Germline CDR1 and CDR2: MNHEY and SMNVEV (reference sequence). The CDR3 consists of 14 residues. V was cut by 0 bases and J by 4 bases, with 7 bases left in between. CDR3 in amino acids: CASSLSGLYNEQFF. CDR3 sequence (DNA): TGTGCCAGCAGTTTATCCGGGCTTTACAATGAGCAGTTCTTC.

This clonotype was seen only a few times. The CDR3 sequence is CASSYAPGEGNTEAFF. The CDR3 coding sequence is TGTGCCAGCAGTTACGCCCCAGGGGAGGGGAACACTGAAGCTTTCTTT. This chain joins TRBV6-5 and TRBJ1-1; possible D gene TRBD1, 6 bases. CDR3 size: 16 residues. The germline V gene encodes CDR1 MNHEY and CDR2 SVGAGI. Trimming left V 2 bases short and J 1 base short, with 14 bases between.

This clonotype was seen ten or more times. The V call is TRBV5-1, the J call TRBJ2-3, with a possible D match to TRBD1 (6 bases). CDR1 SGHRS and CDR2 YFSETQ come from the germline V gene. The CDR3 length is 15 residues. With 4 bases removed from V and 0 bases from J, the gap between germline ends came to 12 bases. The CDR3 nucleotides read TGCGCCAGCAGCCCATGGGACATCAGCACAGATACGCAGTATTTT. It specifies CASSPWDISTDTQYF.

This clonotype occurred a few times. The chain uses TRBV10-2 and TRBJ2-7; D not certain. The CDR3 totals 12 residues. Germline CDR1 and CDR2: WSHSY and SAAADI. The V gene lost 8 bases and the J gene lost 0 bases, with 8 bases spanning the gap. The CDR3 reads CASASGSYEQYF. CDR3 nucleotides: TGCGCCAGCGCGTCAGGCTCCTACGAGCAGTACTTC.

This clonotype came up many times. The rearrangement uses TRBV20-1 and TRBJ1-5; 7 bases align to TRBD1. With V trimmed by 8 bases and J by 2 bases, 3 bases remained unmatched. The CDR3 totals 12 residues. The V gene's germline CDR1 is DFQATT and CDR2 SNEGSKA (reference sequence). The CDR3 sequence: CSTGQGNQPQHF. CDR3 in DNA: TGCAGTACCGGACAGGGCAATCAGCCCCAGCATTTT.

This clonotype was found many times. The chain joins TRBV2 to TRBJ2-1; D possibly uses TRBD1 or TRBD2 (6 bases each). This CDR3 contains 14 residues. The V gene's germline CDR1 is SNHLY and CDR2 FYNNEI. Trimming took 7 bases from V and 6 from J, leaving 16 bases between them. CDR3 nucleotide sequence: TGTGCCAGCAAGTCGGGGGCCATTCCCAATGAGCAGTTCTTC. Its translation is CASKSGAIPNEQFF. The entire variable domain, with the rest obtained from reference TRBV2 and TRBJ2-1, is as follows: EPEVTQTPSHQVTQMGQEVILRCVPISNHLYFYWYRQILGQKVEFLVSFYNNEISEKSEIFDDQFSVERPDGSNFTLKIRSTKLEDSAMYFCASKSGAIPNEQFFGPGTRLTVL.